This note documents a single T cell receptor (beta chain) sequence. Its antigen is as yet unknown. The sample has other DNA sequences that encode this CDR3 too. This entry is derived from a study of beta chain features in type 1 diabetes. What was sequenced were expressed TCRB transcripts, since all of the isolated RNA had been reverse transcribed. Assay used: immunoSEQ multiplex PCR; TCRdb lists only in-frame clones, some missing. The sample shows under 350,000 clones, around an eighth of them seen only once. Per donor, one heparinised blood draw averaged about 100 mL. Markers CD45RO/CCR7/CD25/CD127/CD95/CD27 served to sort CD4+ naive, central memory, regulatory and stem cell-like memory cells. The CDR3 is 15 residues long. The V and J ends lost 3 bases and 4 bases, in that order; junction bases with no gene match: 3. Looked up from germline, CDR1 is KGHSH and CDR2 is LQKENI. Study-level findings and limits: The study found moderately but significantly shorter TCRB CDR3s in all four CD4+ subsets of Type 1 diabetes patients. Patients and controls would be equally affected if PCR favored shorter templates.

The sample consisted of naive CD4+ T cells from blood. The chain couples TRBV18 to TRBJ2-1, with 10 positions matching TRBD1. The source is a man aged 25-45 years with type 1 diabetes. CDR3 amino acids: CASSPRTGGYNEQFF. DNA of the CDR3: TGTGCCAGCTCACCCCGGACAGGGGGTTACAATGAGCAGTTCTTC.